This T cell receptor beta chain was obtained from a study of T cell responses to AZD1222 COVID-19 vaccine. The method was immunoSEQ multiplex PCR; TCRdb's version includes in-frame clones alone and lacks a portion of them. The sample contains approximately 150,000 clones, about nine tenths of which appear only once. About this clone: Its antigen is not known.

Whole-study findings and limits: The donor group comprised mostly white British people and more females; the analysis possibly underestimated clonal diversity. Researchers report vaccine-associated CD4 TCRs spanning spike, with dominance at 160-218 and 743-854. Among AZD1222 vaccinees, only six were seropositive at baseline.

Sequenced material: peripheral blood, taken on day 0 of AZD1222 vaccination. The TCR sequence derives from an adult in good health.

The CDR3 region is CASSIGQTELTEAFF. CDR3 DNA: TGTGCCAGTAGTATCGGGCAGACGGAGTTGACTGAAGCTTTCTTT. The chain couples TRBV19 to TRBJ1-1, with no clear D. From germline, CDR1 is LNHDA and CDR2 SQIVND (reference sequence). V lost 3 bases and J lost 5, with 16 bases in between. The CDR3 is made up of 15 amino acids. The full variable domain, its missing parts supplied by reference TRBV19 and TRBJ1-1, is DGGITQSPKYLFRKEGQNVTLSCEQNLNHDAMYWYRQDPGQGLRLIYYSQIVNDFQKGDIAEGYSVSREKKESFPLTVTSAQKNPTAFYLCASSIGQTELTEAFFGQGTRLTVV.